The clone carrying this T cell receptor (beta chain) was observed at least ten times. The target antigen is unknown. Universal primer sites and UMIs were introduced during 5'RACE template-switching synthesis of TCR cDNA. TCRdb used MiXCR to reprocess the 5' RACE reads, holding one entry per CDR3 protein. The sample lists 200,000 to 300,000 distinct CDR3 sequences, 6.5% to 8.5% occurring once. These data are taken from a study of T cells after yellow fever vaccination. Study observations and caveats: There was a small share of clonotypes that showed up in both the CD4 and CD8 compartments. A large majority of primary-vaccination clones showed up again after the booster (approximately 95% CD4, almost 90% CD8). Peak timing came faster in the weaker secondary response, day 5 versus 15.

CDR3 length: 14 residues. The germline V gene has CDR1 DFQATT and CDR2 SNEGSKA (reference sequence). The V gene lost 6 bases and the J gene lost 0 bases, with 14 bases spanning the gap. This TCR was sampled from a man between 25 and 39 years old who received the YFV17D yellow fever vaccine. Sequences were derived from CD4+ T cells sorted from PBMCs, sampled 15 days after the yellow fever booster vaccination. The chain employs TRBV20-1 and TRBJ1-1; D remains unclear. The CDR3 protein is CSAPIPGMNTEAFF. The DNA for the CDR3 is TGCAGTGCCCCAATCCCGGGTATGAACACTGAAGCTTTCTTT.